One T cell receptor (beta chain) is described in this entry. The antigen remains unidentified. Negatively enriched CD4+ T cells were divided by CD45RA into naive and memory. The assay was carried out at the deep level. Measured with immunoSEQ multiplex PCR; TCRdb has only the in-frame clones, and not every one. The sample includes about 2.4 million clones, 85% to 95% of them seen just once. This record comes from a study of shared clonotypes between healthy human individuals. Germline CDR1 reads SGHNT; CDR2 reads YYREEE (reference sequence). This CDR3 is 14 amino acids long. V was clipped by 3 bases and J by 10 bases; unmatched bases: 5. Study outcomes and limitations: Non-shared clonotypes showed lower generation probabilities than clonotypes common to all four donors.

V is TRBV5-4 and J is TRBJ1-6; TRBD1 matches 9 bases. Sequenced material: naive CD4+ T cells sorted from blood. Sample subset: CD45RA+ positively selected. The TCR originated in a man younger than 30 in good health. In nucleotides, the CDR3 is TGTGCCAGCAGCTCACAGGGGGCAAGATCACCCCTCCACTTT. It codes for CASSSQGARSPLHF.